The clone carrying this T cell receptor beta chain was seen a handful of times. This entry comes from a study of spatial heterogeneity in lung cancer. MiXCR, run by TCRdb on the 5' RACE reads, gives a single entry per CDR3 protein. The sample records tens of thousands of distinct CDR3 sequences, 15% to 20% being singletons. Time point of the sample: blood at routine non-recurrence follow-up after resection. This receptor was taken from a male donor with early-stage non-small cell lung cancer. Sequenced material: PBMCs, taken at follow-up.

Here the CDR3 reads CAWTTGTAINQPQHF. The CDR3 DNA is TGTGCCTGGACCACCGGGACAGCCATCAATCAGCCCCAGCATTTT. The V call is TRBV30, the J call TRBJ1-5, with TRBD1 matching over 7 bases. The CDR3 is 15 amino acids. Germline assignment: CDR1 GTSNPN and CDR2 SVGIG (reference sequence). The J segment lost 3 bases and the V segment lost 4 bases, leaving 9 bases of the junction unmatched.